These 26 T cell receptor beta chains came from one sample sequenced in a study of blood T cell repertoires in COVID-19. Generated by immunoSEQ multiplex PCR, the TCRdb table keeps only in-frame clones and is missing some. The sample consists of 180,000 or so clones, about 86% of them appearing once. The sequencing input was peripheral blood. These receptors were taken from a man aged 18 to 29 with active or convalescent COVID-19.

The rearrangement joins TRBV11-3 to TRBJ2-2; possibly TRBD1 for D (5 bases). CDR1 and CDR2 from the germline V gene are SGHNT and YENEEA. Trimming cost V 5 bases and J 7 bases, with 14 bases left between them. The CDR3 runs to 14 residues. CDR3: CASSPVQGGGELFF. Here the CDR3 DNA reads TGTGCCAGCAGCCCCGTGCAGGGCGGCGGGGAGCTGTTTTTT.

This clone was found a few times. The V call is TRBV3-1 (or the pseudogene TRBV3-2), the J call TRBJ1-3; TRBD1 might be the D (5 bases). The CDR3 is made up of 14 amino acids. Between the trimmed V and J ends, which lost 1 base and 9 bases, there was a span of 13 bases. Looked up from germline, CDR1 is LGHDT and CDR2 is YNNKEL (reference sequence). In nucleotides, the CDR3 is TGTGCCAGCAGCCAAGTCGAAAGGGGCCCCACCATATATTTT. Translating it yields CASSQVERGPTIYF.

This sequence joins TRBV28 and TRBJ1-2; possibly TRBD1 for D (5 bases). The germline V gene has CDR1 MDHEN and CDR2 SYDVKM. CDR3 length: 14 residues. V was trimmed by 7 bases and J by 7 bases, leaving 19 bases between them. The CDR3 nucleotides are TGTGCCAGCACTACCCCGGCAGGGCTTGGTGGCTACACCTTC. This translates into CASTTPAGLGGYTF.

V usage is TRBV5-1 and J usage is TRBJ1-3; a possible D gene is TRBD1 (6 bases). Germline V gives CDR1 SGHRS, CDR2 YFSETQ. The CDR3 covers 14 residues. V dropped 4 bases and J dropped 4 bases, with 12 bases sitting between them. The CDR3 loop is CASSKQGLGNTIYF. In nucleotides, the CDR3 is TGCGCCAGCAGCAAACAGGGTCTCGGAAACACCATATATTTT.

This chain joins TRBV27 and TRBJ2-3; D is possibly TRBD1 (5 bases). This CDR3 comprises 17 residues. The V end was cut by 1 base, the J end by 6 bases, with 20 bases between. The germline V gene encodes CDR1 MNHEY and CDR2 SMNVEV (reference sequence). CDR3 nucleotide sequence: TGTGCCAGCAGTTTATATTTCGCGCCAGGGCGGAAGGATACGCAGTATTTT. Encoded protein: CASSLYFAPGRKDTQYF.

The genes are TRBV9 and TRBJ1-3, with TRBD1 identical over 10 bases. This CDR3 spans 15 amino acids. Germline V lookup: CDR1 SGDLS, CDR2 YYNGEE. The trim removed 2 bases at V and 4 bases at J, leaving 3 bases unmatched. The CDR3 bases are TGTGCCAGCAGCGTCGACAGGGGGCTGGGAAACACCATATATTTT. This translates into CASSVDRGLGNTIYF.

The rearrangement links TRBV5-1 to TRBJ1-1, with TRBD1 matching over 10 bases. There are 15 residues in the CDR3. Germline assignment: CDR1 SGHRS and CDR2 YFSETQ. Trimming at V came to 4 bases and at J to 5 bases, leaving 8 bases not matched to a gene. The CDR3 DNA reads as TGCGCCAGCAGCGAGGGACAGGGGATTATAACTGAAGCTTTCTTT. It codes for CASSEGQGIITEAFF.

DNA of the CDR3: TGTGCCAGCAGCCCCGGAGGGACAGGGGGTGGGCGGACCGGGGAGCTGTTTTTT. Its protein product is CASSPGGTGGGRTGELFF. The rearrangement joins TRBV5-4 to TRBJ2-2; 11 positions agree with TRBD1. Trimming removed 4 bases from V and 5 bases from J; junction bases left unmatched: 13. The CDR3 contains 18 residues. Germline-derived CDR1 and CDR2 are SGHNT and YYREEE (reference sequence).

The chain combines TRBV5-4 with TRBJ1-1; no clear D. Per the germline V gene, CDR1 is SGHNT and CDR2 is YYREEE (reference sequence). The ends were cut back, 1 base at V and 5 bases at J, with 12 bases in the middle. The CDR3 spans 14 residues. The CDR3: CASSLKGPGTEAFF. CDR3 nucleotides: TGTGCCAGCAGCTTGAAGGGTCCGGGGACTGAAGCTTTCTTT.

The V gene is TRBV5-1, the J gene TRBJ2-3, with D tentatively TRBD1 (6 bases). The CDR3 loop spans 14 amino acids. Trimming cost V 4 bases and J 0 bases, with 9 bases left between them. CDR1 SGHRS and CDR2 YFSETQ come from the germline V gene. The CDR3 loop reads CASSPDRSTDTQYF. The DNA for the CDR3 is TGCGCCAGCAGCCCTGACAGGAGCACAGATACGCAGTATTTT.

The chain employs TRBV19 and TRBJ2-2, with TRBD1 matching over 7 bases. The V gene's germline CDR1 is LNHDA and CDR2 SQIVND (reference sequence). J gave up 6 bases and V 5 bases, and 3 bases lay outside the gene matches. The CDR3 length is 13 residues. CDR3 protein: CASSSDRSGELFF. CDR3 in DNA: TGTGCCAGTAGTTCGGACAGGTCCGGGGAGCTGTTTTTT. Combining the CDR3 with reference TRBV19 and TRBJ2-2 gives the whole variable domain DGGITQSPKYLFRKEGQNVTLSCEQNLNHDAMYWYRQDPGQGLRLIYYSQIVNDFQKGDIAEGYSVSREKKESFPLTVTSAQKNPTAFYLCASSSDRSGELFFGEGSRLTVL.

V is TRBV5-4 and J is TRBJ2-1; perhaps TRBD2 as D (5 bases). Trimming stripped 0 bases from V and 5 bases from J, with 18 bases between. This CDR3 region has 17 residues. Germline V lookup: CDR1 SGHNT, CDR2 YYREEE (reference sequence). The CDR3 sequence is CASSLAVGSPEDNEQFF. As DNA, the CDR3 is TGTGCCAGCAGCTTGGCTGTGGGAAGCCCGGAGGACAATGAGCAGTTCTTC.

The chain joins TRBV9 to TRBJ1-2, with 8 bases fitting TRBD1. Unmatched junction bases numbered 3, after V lost 0 bases and J lost 8 bases. Looked up from germline, CDR1 is SGDLS and CDR2 is YYNGEE. CDR3 length: 13 amino acids. The CDR3 DNA sequence: TGTGCCAGCAGCGTAGGGACAGGGAGAGGCTACACCTTC. Its translation is CASSVGTGRGYTF.

This clone was detected only a few times. The rearrangement links TRBV7-2 to TRBJ1-1; D ambiguous. V dropped 5 bases and J dropped 3 bases, with 13 bases sitting between them. CDR1 and CDR2 (germline): SGHTA, FQGNSA. The CDR3 spans 14 residues. The CDR3 DNA sequence: TGTGCCAGCAGCCTTCGGTATCGGGACACTGAAGCTTTCTTT. Amino acids: CASSLRYRDTEAFF.

J is TRBJ2-3 and V is TRBV7-2, with D perhaps matching TRBD2 (10 bases). The CDR3 is made up of 18 amino acids. CDR1 SGHTA and CDR2 FQGNSA come from the germline V gene. With 8 bases removed from V and 2 bases from J, the gap between germline ends came to 26 bases. CDR3 in amino acids: CASAGTGRAGGATDTQYF. CDR3 nucleotides: TGTGCCAGCGCCGGGACAGGGCGAGCGGGAGGGGCCACAGATACGCAGTATTTT.

CDR3 protein: CASSQDAGQVVTYEQYV. CDR3 in DNA: TGTGCCAGCAGCCAAGATGCAGGACAGGTAGTTACCTACGAGCAGTACGTC. The gene calls are TRBV4-2 and TRBJ2-7; 7 bases fit TRBD1. The CDR3 contains 17 residues. CDR1 and CDR2 (germline): LGHNA, YNFKEQ. V lost 0 bases and J lost 2; bases outside the gene matches: 10.

The V call is TRBV20-1, the J call TRBJ2-1, with 7 bases that match TRBD2. V was clipped by 3 bases and J by 3 bases; unmatched bases: 5. This CDR3 comprises 14 residues. Germline CDR1 DFQATT, CDR2 SNEGSKA (reference sequence). In DNA, the CDR3 is TGCAGTGCTAGTGGCGGGACTATCTACAATGAGCAGTTCTTC. Translating gives CSASGGTIYNEQFF.

The chain combines TRBV15 with TRBJ2-1; 11 positions agree with TRBD1. The CDR3 length is 14 residues. CDR1 is LNHNV, CDR2 YYDKDF, per germline (reference sequence). With V trimmed by 6 bases and J by 9 bases, 7 bases remained unmatched. This CDR3 is CATRTDRGLGEQFF. The CDR3 nucleotides are TGTGCCACCAGGACGGACAGGGGGCTGGGTGAGCAGTTCTTC.

The CDR3 nucleotides are TGTGCCAGCAGTTACATTACAGGGGCTGAAGCTTTCTTT. Translating it yields CASSYITGAEAFF. The rearrangement joins TRBV6-5 to TRBJ1-1, with TRBD1 identical over 7 bases. V lost 2 bases to trimming and J lost 6 bases; unmatched junction nucleotides: 3. The germline V gene has CDR1 MNHEY and CDR2 SVGAGI. This CDR3 spans 13 amino acids.

This clone was counted between two and nine times. The V gene is TRBV4-1, the J gene TRBJ2-7, with TRBD1 matching over 10 bases. Germline V gene sequence: CDR1 MGHRA, CDR2 YSYEKL. The CDR3 loop spans 15 amino acids. J lost 4 bases, V lost 3 bases, and 6 bases had no gene match. The chain's CDR3 is CASSHGQGEGYEQYF. CDR3 coding DNA: TGCGCCAGCAGCCACGGACAGGGGGAAGGGTACGAGCAGTACTTC.

This clone was counted a few times. The same CDR3 also results from other DNA sequences found in this sample. The gene calls are TRBV5-1 and TRBJ1-4; possibly TRBD1 for D (6 bases). The CDR3 extends over 15 amino acids. Trimming took 0 bases from V and 2 from J, leaving 8 bases between them. CDR1 is SGHRS and CDR2 is YFSETQ in the germline V gene. In DNA, the CDR3 is TGCGCCAGCAGCTTGGGGACAGCTACTAATGAAAAACTGTTTTTT. Amino acid sequence: CASSLGTATNEKLFF. Complete variable domain (other parts from reference TRBV5-1 and TRBJ1-4): KAGVTQTPRYLIKTRGQQVTLSCSPISGHRSVSWYQQTPGQGLQFLFEYFSETQRNKGNFPGRFSGRQFSNSRSEMNVSTLELGDSALYLCASSLGTATNEKLFFGSGTQLSVL.

V and J are TRBV5-1 and TRBJ1-3; the match to TRBD1 covers 7 bases. Germline-derived CDR1 and CDR2 are SGHRS and YFSETQ. The CDR3 sequence is 15 residues long. J was trimmed by 3 bases and V by 4 bases; bases with no gene match: 7. In nucleotides, the CDR3 is TGCGCCAGCAGCCCAAGGACAGGTCTTGGAAACACCATATATTTT. It specifies CASSPRTGLGNTIYF.

The chain has TRBV6-2 or TRBV6-3 and TRBJ1-5; TRBD1 matches at 8 bases. V lost 1 base and J lost 5; bases outside the gene matches: 1. CDR1 MNHEY and CDR2 SVGEGT come from the germline V gene. This CDR3 spans 14 amino acids. The CDR3 sequence is CASSYLDRDQPQHF. CDR3 DNA: TGTGCCAGCAGTTACTTGGACAGGGATCAGCCCCAGCATTTT.

The chain joins TRBV3-1 (or the pseudogene TRBV3-2) to TRBJ2-2, with 9 bases that match TRBD2. CDR3 size: 19 residues. The V segment lost 0 bases and the J segment 6 bases; nucleotides outside the gene matches: 14. Germline V gives CDR1 LGHDT, CDR2 YNNKEL (reference sequence). CDR3 sequence: CASSQEGDGRGGPAGELFF. CDR3 in DNA: TGTGCCAGCAGCCAAGAAGGGGACGGGCGGGGGGGCCCCGCCGGGGAGCTGTTTTTT.

J is TRBJ2-2 and V is TRBV4-1; TRBD2 is a possible D gene (5 bases). V lost 7 bases, J lost 5 bases, and 14 bases lay in between. The CDR3 sequence is 14 residues long. Germline assignment: CDR1 MGHRA and CDR2 YSYEKL. CDR3 in DNA: TGCGCCAGCACCCCGGGAAGGTATACCGGGGAGCTGTTTTTT. Protein sequence: CASTPGRYTGELFF.

The chain has TRBV10-2 and TRBJ2-7; D might be TRBD1 (6 bases). The CDR3 consists of 13 residues. Between the trimmed V and J ends, which lost 6 bases and 3 bases, there was a span of 12 bases. In germline, CDR1 is WSHSY, CDR2 SAAADI. The CDR3 sequence: CASRSVDSYEQYV. The CDR3 DNA reads TGCGCCAGCAGGAGTGTGGACAGCTACGAGCAGTACGTC.